This T cell receptor beta chain comes out of a study of T cell repertoires in cytomegalovirus infection. In the study overall: Public signatures in TCR beta pointed to CMV infection and matching HLA type.

This clonotype has a count of ten or more. What it binds is not known. Findings of the study overall: Clonotypes of TCR beta that were HLA-C-restricted and CMV-specific dominated the ex vivo response. The cumulative frequency of public TCR beta families identified carriers of CMV plus the relevant HLA.

Via MiXCR, TCRdb re-called the reads, giving one row per CDR3 protein. Here the sample spans tens of thousands of distinct CDR3 sequences, 20% to 25% being singletons. The receptor comes from a human donor in good health (CMV status not recorded). Some clones in this sample may be carry-over from other donors' samples. Sequencing was performed on PBMCs, sequenced either directly or after in vitro stimulation (not recorded which).

CDR3 sequence (DNA): TGCAGTGCTCTGATTGGACAGGGGGGAAGTTCACCCCTCCACTTT. Its translation: CSALIGQGGSSPLHF. The chain uses TRBV20-1 and TRBJ1-6; 10 bases map to TRBD1. V dropped 5 bases and J dropped 9; count of bases not matched to a gene: 10. The germline V gene encodes CDR1 DFQATT and CDR2 SNEGSKA (reference sequence). The CDR3 runs to 15 residues.